This note documents a single T cell receptor (beta chain) sequence. A few counts support this clonotype. Which antigen it targets is not known. Base qualities were left out, and no much larger clone turns up one base away. The source of the sample is a study of identical twins (dated by TCRdb to about 2016). About the study as a whole: The study deep-sequenced TCR alpha and beta repertoires from monozygotic twins, unrelated adults of various ages and cord blood to test whether fetal clonotypes persist. Replicate twin experiments were performed at different times using different library preparation protocols to rule out contamination.

The library came from 5' RACE. The sequencer was an Illumina HiSeq 2000. A universal primer binding site was introduced by template switching, and a unique molecular identifier was present in the final cDNA, enabling accurate counting of TCR cDNA molecules. Specific primers in the conserved constant-segment region were used to synthesize first-strand cDNA for the TCR alpha and beta chains. To control for contamination, every cDNA library carried two barcodes: a SMART-Mk sample barcode plus Illumina barcodes. TruSeq adapter sequences, together with Illumina sample barcodes, were added in two successive PCR steps. The TCR alpha and beta cDNA libraries were sequenced on the Illumina HiSeq platform using custom primers. In the paper's pipeline: Raw reads were processed with MiGEC to extract unique molecular identifiers, and MiXCR was used to determine CDR3 positions. For each individual, recombination models were inferred using an EM algorithm with the repgenHMM and IGoR tools. The tcR package in R was used for shared clonotype analysis, with sharing normalized by the product of cloneset sizes. To study raw recombination free of thymic and clonal selection effects, out-of-frame nonproductive sequences were analyzed. TCRdb reworked the public reads: Q25 trimming with fastp, MiXCR clone assembly, productive beta chains retained. Each entry is one CDR3 protein sequence, shown with its most common DNA and genes. The V and J calls were determined by TCRdb, not by the authors. The sample yields roughly 770,000 distinct CDR3 sequences; about 18% were counted once. The ten largest clones take up around 13% of the sample.

Broad study findings and their caveats: Because the same donors could not be followed over many years, the conclusions relied on cross-sectional statistical analysis. Out-of-frame TCR alpha sharing in monozygotic twins was systematically underestimated by recombination models, whereas sharing between unrelated individuals was in agreement with the recombination models. Compared with coincidental sharing between unrelated individuals, an excess of low generation-probability sequences was observed among out-of-frame TCR alpha sequences shared between twins. Fewer insertions were carried by abundant cord blood beta clonotypes; a weaker similar trend was observed in young adult naive repertoires, while no such trend was observed in memory repertoires. Invariant T cells such as MAIT and iNKT could partly confound zero-insertion analyses, although diverse VJ usage argued against such confounding for most clonotypes. Excess twin sharing in beta out-of-frame sequences was weaker because fewer shared sequences lowered the signal-to-noise ratio.

Every donor in the study was a healthy Caucasian. Three pairs of female monozygotic twins, all aged roughly 18 to 29 years, made up the twin cohort. Peripheral blood mononuclear cells were the source from which RNA for the TCR libraries was isolated. These data also formed part of another study, on T cells expressing NK-cell markers. The second paper states: TCR beta-chain repertoires were profiled in sorted CD3+CD56+NKG2C+, CD3+CD56+NKG2C- and CD3+CD56-NKG2C+ T-cell subsets from seven or eight donors. Among the eight sequenced donors, only one was HCMV-seronegative, while the other seven were HCMV-seropositive. To restrict sorting to alphabetaTCR-expressing T cells, an anti-gammadeltaTCR antibody was added in several experiments. In a handful of donors, the dominant CD3+CD56+NKG2C+ clonotypes were found to rank among the top 10 CD8+ clonotypes and to make up about 1.0-7.5% of CD8+ T cells. Those dominant clonotypes were again the most abundant among CD3+CD56-NKG2C+ cells in several donors, at about 25-60.1%. Whether the expanded NKG2C-expressing T cell clones were specific for HCMV antigens remained unclear. All eight donors whose samples were sequenced were randomly selected healthy volunteers, three of them men and five women. HCMV-specific IgG was detected in serum with a commercial ELISA kit to determine HCMV serostatus. Bulk peripheral blood T-cell repertoires were additionally sequenced from unsorted PBMC for a handful of donors. MIGEC was used to demultiplex reads and group the reads by UMI, and MiTCR was used to assemble and quantify clonotypes. To exclude erroneous sequences, only TCR cDNA sequences supported by at least two reads were retained. The tcR package was used for downstream repertoire analysis, and clonotypes were matched across fractions by CDR3 nucleotide sequence plus V segment. VDJmatch was used to annotate antigen specificity against VDJdb, with one amino acid substitution allowed in CDR3.

The TCR originated in a woman younger than 30 in good health. Sequencing input: PBMCs.

The DNA sequence reads TGCAGTGCCACGACAGACCCGGGCTATGGCTACACCTTC. Its protein is CSATTDPGYGYTF. This chain is built from TRBV20-1 and TRBJ1-2; possibly the D gene is TRBD1, per 5 matching bases. From the germline V gene (reference sequence), CDR1 is DFQATT and CDR2 is SNEGSKA. The CDR3 goes from the cysteine to the phenylalanine over 13 residues. The CDR3 DNA has 39 bases and is translated from base 1. Trimming at the junction amounts to 6 bases on V and 4 bases on J, and the germline ends lie 15 bases apart.